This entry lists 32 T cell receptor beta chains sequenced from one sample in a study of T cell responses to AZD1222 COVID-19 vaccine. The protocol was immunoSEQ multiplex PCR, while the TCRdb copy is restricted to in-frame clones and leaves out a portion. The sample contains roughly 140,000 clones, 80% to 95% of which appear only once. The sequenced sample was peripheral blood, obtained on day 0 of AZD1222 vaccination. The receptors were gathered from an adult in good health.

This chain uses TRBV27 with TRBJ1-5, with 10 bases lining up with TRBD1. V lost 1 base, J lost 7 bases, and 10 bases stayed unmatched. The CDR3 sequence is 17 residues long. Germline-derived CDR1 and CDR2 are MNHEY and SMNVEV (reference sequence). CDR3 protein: CASSLLGDRGLKQPQHF. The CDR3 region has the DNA TGTGCCAGCAGTTTATTGGGGGACAGGGGCCTCAAGCAGCCCCAGCATTTT.

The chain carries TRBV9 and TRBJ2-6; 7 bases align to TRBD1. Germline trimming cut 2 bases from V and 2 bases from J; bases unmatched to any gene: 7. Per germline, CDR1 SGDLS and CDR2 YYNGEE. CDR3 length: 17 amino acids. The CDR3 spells CASSVLSGTAGANVLTF. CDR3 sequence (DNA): TGTGCCAGCAGCGTTTTATCCGGGACAGCTGGGGCCAACGTCCTGACTTTC.

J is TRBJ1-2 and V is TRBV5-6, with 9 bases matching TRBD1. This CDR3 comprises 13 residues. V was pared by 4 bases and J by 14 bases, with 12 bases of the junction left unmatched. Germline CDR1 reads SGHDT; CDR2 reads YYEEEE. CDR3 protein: CASSTGQGLAGTF. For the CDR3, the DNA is TGTGCCAGCAGCACGGGACAGGGCTTGGCTGGGACCTTC. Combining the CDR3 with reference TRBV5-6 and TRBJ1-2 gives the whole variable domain DAGVTQSPTHLIKTRGQQVTLRCSPKSGHDTVSWYQQALGQGPQFIFQYYEEEERQRGNFPDRFSGHQFPNYSSELNVNALLLGDSALYLCASSTGQGLAGTFGSGTRLTVV.

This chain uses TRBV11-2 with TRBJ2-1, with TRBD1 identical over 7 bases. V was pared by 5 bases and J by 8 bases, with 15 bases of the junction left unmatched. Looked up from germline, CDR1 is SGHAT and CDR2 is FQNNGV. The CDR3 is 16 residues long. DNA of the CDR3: TGTGCCAGCAGCCCAAAGGACAGGAGAAAGGTCGATGAGCAGTTCTTC. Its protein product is CASSPKDRRKVDEQFF.

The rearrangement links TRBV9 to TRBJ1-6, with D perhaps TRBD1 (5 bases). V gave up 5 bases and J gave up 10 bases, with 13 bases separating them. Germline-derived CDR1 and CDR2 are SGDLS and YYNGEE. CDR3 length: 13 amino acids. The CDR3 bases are TGTGCCAGCAGGGGGCTGGAAGAATCACCCCTCCACTTT. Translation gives CASRGLEESPLHF.

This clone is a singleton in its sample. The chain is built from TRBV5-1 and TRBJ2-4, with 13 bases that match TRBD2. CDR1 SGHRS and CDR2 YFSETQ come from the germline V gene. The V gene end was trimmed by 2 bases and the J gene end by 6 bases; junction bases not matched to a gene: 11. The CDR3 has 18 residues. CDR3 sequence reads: CASSLTSGRAGVGNIQYF. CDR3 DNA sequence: TGCGCCAGCAGCTTAACTAGCGGGAGGGCCGGTGTTGGAAACATTCAGTACTTC.

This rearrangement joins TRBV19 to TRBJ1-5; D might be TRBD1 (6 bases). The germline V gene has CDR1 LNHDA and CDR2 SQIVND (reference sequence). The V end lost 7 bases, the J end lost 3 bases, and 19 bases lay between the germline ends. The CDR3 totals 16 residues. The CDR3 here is CASTDRGAGVNQPQHF. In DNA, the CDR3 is TGTGCCAGTACCGACCGGGGTGCAGGGGTCAATCAGCCCCAGCATTTT.

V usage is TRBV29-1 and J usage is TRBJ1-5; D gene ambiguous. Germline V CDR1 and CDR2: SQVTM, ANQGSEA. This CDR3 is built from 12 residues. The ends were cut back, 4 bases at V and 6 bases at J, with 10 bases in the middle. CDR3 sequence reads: CSVVGWVQPQHF. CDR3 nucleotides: TGCAGCGTTGTAGGGTGGGTTCAGCCCCAGCATTTT.

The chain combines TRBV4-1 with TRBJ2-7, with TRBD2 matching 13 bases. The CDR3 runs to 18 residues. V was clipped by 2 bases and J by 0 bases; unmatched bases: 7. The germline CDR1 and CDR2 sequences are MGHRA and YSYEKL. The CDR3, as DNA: TGCGCCAGCAGCCAAAGGACTAGCGGGAGTCGAAGCTCCTACGAGCAGTACTTC. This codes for CASSQRTSGSRSSYEQYF.

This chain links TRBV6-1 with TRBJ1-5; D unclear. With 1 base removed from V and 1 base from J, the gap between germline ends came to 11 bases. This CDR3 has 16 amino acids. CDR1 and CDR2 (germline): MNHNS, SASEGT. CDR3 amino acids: CASSEGVGISNQPQHF. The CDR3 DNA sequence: TGTGCCAGCAGTGAAGGGGTTGGCATCAGCAATCAGCCCCAGCATTTT.

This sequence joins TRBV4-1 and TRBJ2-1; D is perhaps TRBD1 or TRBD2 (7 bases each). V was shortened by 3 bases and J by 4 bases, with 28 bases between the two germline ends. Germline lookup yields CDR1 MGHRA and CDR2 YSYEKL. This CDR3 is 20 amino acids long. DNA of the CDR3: TGCGCCAGCAGCCAGCAGCGGGGACAGAGACCTCCAGCGAAATACAATGAGCAGTTCTTC. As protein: CASSQQRGQRPPAKYNEQFF.

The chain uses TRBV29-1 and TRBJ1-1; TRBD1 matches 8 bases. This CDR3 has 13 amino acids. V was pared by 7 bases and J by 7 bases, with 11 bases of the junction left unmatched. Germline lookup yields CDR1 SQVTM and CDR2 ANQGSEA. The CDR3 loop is CSGLIGTGFEAFF. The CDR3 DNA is TGCAGCGGACTAATCGGGACAGGATTTGAAGCTTTCTTT.

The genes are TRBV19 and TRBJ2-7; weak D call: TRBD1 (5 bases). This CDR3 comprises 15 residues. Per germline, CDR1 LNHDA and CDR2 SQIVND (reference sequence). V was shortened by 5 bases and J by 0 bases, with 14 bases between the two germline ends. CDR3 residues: CASSALGAFSYEQYF. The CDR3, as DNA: TGTGCCAGTAGTGCCCTAGGGGCCTTCTCCTACGAGCAGTACTTC. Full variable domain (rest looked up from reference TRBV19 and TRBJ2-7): DGGITQSPKYLFRKEGQNVTLSCEQNLNHDAMYWYRQDPGQGLRLIYYSQIVNDFQKGDIAEGYSVSREKKESFPLTVTSAQKNPTAFYLCASSALGAFSYEQYFGPGTRLTVT.

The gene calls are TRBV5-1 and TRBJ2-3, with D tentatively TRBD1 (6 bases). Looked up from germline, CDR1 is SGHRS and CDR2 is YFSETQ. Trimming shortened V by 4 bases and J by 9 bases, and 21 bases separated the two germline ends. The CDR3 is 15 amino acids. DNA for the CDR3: TGCGCCAGCAGCCCCTTGGGGGCTAATAAAGGGACGCAGTATTTT. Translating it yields CASSPLGANKGTQYF.

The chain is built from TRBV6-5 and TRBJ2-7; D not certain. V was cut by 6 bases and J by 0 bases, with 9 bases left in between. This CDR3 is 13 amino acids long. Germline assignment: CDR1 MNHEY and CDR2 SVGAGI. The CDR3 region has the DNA TGTGCCAGCAGCGACCCTAACTCCTACGAGCAGTACTTC. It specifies CASSDPNSYEQYF.

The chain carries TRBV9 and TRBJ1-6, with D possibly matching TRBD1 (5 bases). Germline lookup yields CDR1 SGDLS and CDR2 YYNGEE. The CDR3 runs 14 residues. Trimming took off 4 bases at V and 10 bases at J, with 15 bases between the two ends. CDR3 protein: CASSWNGGGSPLHF. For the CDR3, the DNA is TGTGCCAGCAGCTGGAACGGTGGGGGATCACCCCTCCACTTT.

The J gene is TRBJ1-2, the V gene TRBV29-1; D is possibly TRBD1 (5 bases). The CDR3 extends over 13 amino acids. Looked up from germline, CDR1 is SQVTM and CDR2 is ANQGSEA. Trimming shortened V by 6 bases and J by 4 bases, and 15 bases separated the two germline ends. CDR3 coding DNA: TGCAGCGTCGTGGCCACAGGATCCTATGGCTACACCTTC. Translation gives CSVVATGSYGYTF. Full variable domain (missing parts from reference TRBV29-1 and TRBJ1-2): SAVISQKPSRDICQRGTSLTIQCQVDSQVTMMFWYRQQPGQSLTLIATANQGSEATYESGFVIDKFPISRPNLTFSTLTVSNMSPEDSSIYLCSVVATGSYGYTFGSGTRLTVV.

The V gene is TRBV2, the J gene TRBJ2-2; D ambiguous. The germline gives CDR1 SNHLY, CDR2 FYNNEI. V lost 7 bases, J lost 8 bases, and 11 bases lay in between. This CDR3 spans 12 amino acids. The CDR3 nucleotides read TGTGCCAGCACATGGGAAGTGGGGGAGCTGTTTTTT. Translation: CASTWEVGELFF.

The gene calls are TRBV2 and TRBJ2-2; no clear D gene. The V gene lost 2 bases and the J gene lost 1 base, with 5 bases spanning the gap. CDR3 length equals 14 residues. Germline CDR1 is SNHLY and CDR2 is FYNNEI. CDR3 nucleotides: TGTGCCAGCAGTGAACATAGGAACACCGGGGAGCTGTTTTTT. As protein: CASSEHRNTGELFF.

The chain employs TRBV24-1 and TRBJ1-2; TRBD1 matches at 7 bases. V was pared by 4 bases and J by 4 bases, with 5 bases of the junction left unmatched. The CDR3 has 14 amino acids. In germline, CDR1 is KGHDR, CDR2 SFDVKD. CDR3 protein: CATSDPDRAYGYTF. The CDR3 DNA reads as TGTGCCACCAGTGACCCCGACAGGGCCTATGGCTACACCTTC.

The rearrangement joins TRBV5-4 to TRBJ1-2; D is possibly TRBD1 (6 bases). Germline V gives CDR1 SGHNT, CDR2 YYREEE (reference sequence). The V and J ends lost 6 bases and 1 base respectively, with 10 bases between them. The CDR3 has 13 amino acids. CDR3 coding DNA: TGTGCCAGCAAGGACAGCCTTAACTATGGCTACACCTTC. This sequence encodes CASKDSLNYGYTF.

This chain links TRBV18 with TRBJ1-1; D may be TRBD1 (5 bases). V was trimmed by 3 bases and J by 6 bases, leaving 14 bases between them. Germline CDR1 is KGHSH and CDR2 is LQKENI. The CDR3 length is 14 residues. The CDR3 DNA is TGTGCCAGCTCACCCGCCAGGGAGCTCTCTGAAGCTTTCTTT. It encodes CASSPARELSEAFF.

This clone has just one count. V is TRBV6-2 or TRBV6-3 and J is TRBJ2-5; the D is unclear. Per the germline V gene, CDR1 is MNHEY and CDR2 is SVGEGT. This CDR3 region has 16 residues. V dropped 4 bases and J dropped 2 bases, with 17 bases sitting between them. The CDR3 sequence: CASSLTLRQIQETQYF. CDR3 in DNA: TGTGCCAGCAGTTTGACCCTGAGGCAGATTCAAGAGACCCAGTACTTC.

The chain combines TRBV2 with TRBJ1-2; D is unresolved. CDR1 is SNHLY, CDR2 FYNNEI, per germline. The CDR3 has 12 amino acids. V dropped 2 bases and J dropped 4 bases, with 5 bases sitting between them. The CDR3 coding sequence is TGTGCCAGCAGTGAATCGGCCTATGGCTACACCTTC. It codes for CASSESAYGYTF.

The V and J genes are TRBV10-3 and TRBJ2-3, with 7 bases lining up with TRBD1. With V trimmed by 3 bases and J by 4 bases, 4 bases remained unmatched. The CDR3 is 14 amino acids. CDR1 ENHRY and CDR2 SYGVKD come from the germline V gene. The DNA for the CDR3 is TGTGCCATCAGTGAACCAACAGGGGCAGATACGCAGTATTTT. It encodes CAISEPTGADTQYF.

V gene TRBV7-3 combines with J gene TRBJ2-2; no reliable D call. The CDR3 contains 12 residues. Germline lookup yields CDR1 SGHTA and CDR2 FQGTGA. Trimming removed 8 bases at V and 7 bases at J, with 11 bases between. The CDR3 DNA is TGTGCCAGCGGAGAAAAGGGCGGGGAGCTGTTTTTT. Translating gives CASGEKGGELFF.

The CDR3 nucleotides are TGTGCCAGCAGCTTGGTTAGACAGGGTGGAGAAGCTTTCTTT. It specifies CASSLVRQGGEAFF. This chain uses TRBV5-6 with TRBJ1-1, with 7 bases matching TRBD1. V dropped 0 bases and J dropped 8; count of bases not matched to a gene: 7. Germline-derived CDR1 and CDR2 are SGHDT and YYEEEE. The CDR3 runs to 14 residues. Drawing the rest from reference TRBV5-6 and TRBJ1-1, the complete variable domain is DAGVTQSPTHLIKTRGQQVTLRCSPKSGHDTVSWYQQALGQGPQFIFQYYEEEERQRGNFPDRFSGHQFPNYSSELNVNALLLGDSALYLCASSLVRQGGEAFFGQGTRLTVV.

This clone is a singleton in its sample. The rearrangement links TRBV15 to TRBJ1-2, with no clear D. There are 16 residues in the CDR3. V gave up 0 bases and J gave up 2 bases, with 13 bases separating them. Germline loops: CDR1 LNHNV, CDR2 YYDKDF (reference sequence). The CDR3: CATSRDLRSPNYGYTF. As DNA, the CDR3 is TGTGCCACCAGCAGAGATTTGCGTTCTCCAAACTATGGCTACACCTTC.

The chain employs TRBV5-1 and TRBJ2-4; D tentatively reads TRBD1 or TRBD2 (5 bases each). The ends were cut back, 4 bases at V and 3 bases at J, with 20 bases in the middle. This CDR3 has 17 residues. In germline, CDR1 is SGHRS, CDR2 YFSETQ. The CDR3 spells CASSELGVRDDKNIQYF. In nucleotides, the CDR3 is TGCGCCAGCAGCGAACTGGGGGTTAGGGATGACAAAAACATTCAGTACTTC.

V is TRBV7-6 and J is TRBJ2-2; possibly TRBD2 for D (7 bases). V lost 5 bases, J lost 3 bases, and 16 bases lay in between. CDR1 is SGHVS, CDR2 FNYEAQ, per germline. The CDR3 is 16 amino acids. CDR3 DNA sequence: TGTGCCAGCAGCCCAACCAGCGGGACATACACCGGGGAGCTGTTTTTT. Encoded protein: CASSPTSGTYTGELFF.

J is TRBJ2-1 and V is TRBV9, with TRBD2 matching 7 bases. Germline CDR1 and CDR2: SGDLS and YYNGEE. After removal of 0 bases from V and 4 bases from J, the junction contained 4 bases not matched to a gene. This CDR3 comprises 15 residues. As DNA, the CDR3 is TGTGCCAGCAGCGTAGAAGCGGGACGATACAATGAGCAGTTCTTC. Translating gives CASSVEAGRYNEQFF.

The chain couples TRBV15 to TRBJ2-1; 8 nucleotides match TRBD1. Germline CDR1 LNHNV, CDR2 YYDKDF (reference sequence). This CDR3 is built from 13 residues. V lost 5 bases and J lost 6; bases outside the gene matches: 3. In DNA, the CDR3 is TGTGCCACCAGCGCGGACAGGGTCAATGAGCAGTTCTTC. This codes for CATSADRVNEQFF.